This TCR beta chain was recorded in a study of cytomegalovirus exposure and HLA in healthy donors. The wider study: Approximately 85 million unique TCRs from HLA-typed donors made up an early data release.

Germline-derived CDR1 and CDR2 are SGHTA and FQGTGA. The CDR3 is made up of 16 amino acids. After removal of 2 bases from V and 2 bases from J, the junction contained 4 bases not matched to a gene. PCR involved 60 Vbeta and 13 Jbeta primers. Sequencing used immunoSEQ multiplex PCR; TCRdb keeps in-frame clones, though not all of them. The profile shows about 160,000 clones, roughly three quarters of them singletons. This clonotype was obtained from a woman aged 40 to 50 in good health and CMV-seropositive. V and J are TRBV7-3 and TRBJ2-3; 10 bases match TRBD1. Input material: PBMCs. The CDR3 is CASSLGQGGLTDTQYF. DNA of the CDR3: TGTGCCAGCAGCTTAGGACAGGGGGGACTCACAGATACGCAGTATTTT. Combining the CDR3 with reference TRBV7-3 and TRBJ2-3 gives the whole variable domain GAGVSQTPSNKVTEKGKYVELRCDPISGHTALYWYRQSLGQGPEFLIYFQGTGAADDSGLPNDRFFAVRPEGSVSTLKIQRTERGDSAVYLCASSLGQGGLTDTQYFGPGTRLTVL.